These T cell receptor beta chains were read from a single sample in a study of T cell clonotyping in hematopoietic cell transplantation. The protocol was immunoSEQ multiplex PCR, while the TCRdb copy is restricted to in-frame clones and leaves out a portion. The top ten clones hold 7.8% of a sample with 13,000 or so clones, around nine tenths of them seen once. The sample was PBMCs, taken 100 days after allogeneic stem cell transplant. The origin of the receptors is a female patient aged 45-60 years who had an allogeneic stem cell transplant from an unrelated donor, so the T cells may come from the graft donor. Some clones in this sample may be carry-over from other donors' samples. CDR3s include the opening cysteine and the closing phenylalanine or tryptophan. D genes are given only for firm matches. Not all rows give a size; the values are once, few, many and, for expanded clones, a class.

CDR3nt: TGTGCCAGCAGCGCCGGGGGGAAGTCCTACAATGAGCAGTTCTTC; CDR3aa: CASSAGGKSYNEQFF; j_gene: TRBJ2-1; abundance: once; v_gene: TRBV9; d_gene: TRBD2
CDR3nt: TGTGCCAGCAGCCTCACGGGGGGCAGTGAAAAACTGTTTTTT; CDR3aa: CASSLTGGSEKLFF; j_gene: TRBJ1-4; abundance: -; v_gene: TRBV7-9; d_gene: -
CDR3nt: TGTGCCAGCAGGGGCCGGGATACGCAGTATTTT; CDR3aa: CASRGRDTQYF; j_gene: TRBJ2-3; abundance: -; v_gene: TRBV6-5; d_gene: -
CDR3nt: TGTGCCAGCAGGGGGACAGGGCTGGCCTATGGCTACACCTTC; CDR3aa: CASRGTGLAYGYTF; j_gene: TRBJ1-2; abundance: -; v_gene: TRBV6-5; d_gene: TRBD1
CDR3nt: TGTGCCAGCACCGATAGGTGGGGTGGCTACACCTTC; CDR3aa: CASTDRWGGYTF; j_gene: TRBJ1-2; abundance: -; v_gene: TRBV2; d_gene: -
CDR3nt: TGTGCCAGCAGCTACCCGGGACAGAACACTGAAGCTTTCTTT; CDR3aa: CASSYPGQNTEAFF; j_gene: TRBJ1-1; abundance: -; v_gene: TRBV4-2; d_gene: -
CDR3nt: TGTGCCAGCAGCCCGGGTGCGACTGAAGCTTTCTTT; CDR3aa: CASSPGATEAFF; j_gene: TRBJ1-1; abundance: -; v_gene: TRBV9; d_gene: -
CDR3nt: TGCAGCGTTGAAGACCCCAGCTCCTACGAGCAGTACTTC; CDR3aa: CSVEDPSSYEQYF; j_gene: TRBJ2-7; abundance: -; v_gene: TRBV29-1; d_gene: -
CDR3nt: TGTGCCAGCAGTCCGGGACAGGACAATGAGCAGTTCTTC; CDR3aa: CASSPGQDNEQFF; j_gene: TRBJ2-1; abundance: few; v_gene: TRBV25-1; d_gene: TRBD1
CDR3nt: TGTGCCAGCAGGCATGGGGACAGGGCGAACACTGAAGCTTTCTTT; CDR3aa: CASRHGDRANTEAFF; j_gene: TRBJ1-1; abundance: -; v_gene: TRBV11-2; d_gene: TRBD1
CDR3nt: TGTGCCAGCAGCCCCCCCCGTATCGATGAGCAGTTCTTC; CDR3aa: CASSPPRIDEQFF; j_gene: TRBJ2-1; abundance: -; v_gene: TRBV7-8; d_gene: -
CDR3nt: TGTGCCAGCAGTTCTCTAGCGGGGGGCTCCAATGAGCAGTTCTTC; CDR3aa: CASSSLAGGSNEQFF; j_gene: TRBJ2-1; abundance: -; v_gene: TRBV28; d_gene: TRBD2
CDR3nt: TGTGCCAGCAGTTTATTATTGGGGCGGGTGTACGAGACCCAGTACTTC; CDR3aa: CASSLLLGRVYETQYF; j_gene: TRBJ2-5; abundance: -; v_gene: TRBV28; d_gene: -
CDR3nt: TGTGCCACCAGCAGCATCGGGCAGGGACGTAGCAATCAGCCCCAGCATTTT; CDR3aa: CATSSIGQGRSNQPQHF; j_gene: TRBJ1-5; abundance: -; v_gene: TRBV15; d_gene: -
CDR3nt: TGTGCCAGCAGCCAGCTCAGGGGGCCGGATACGCAGTATTTT; CDR3aa: CASSQLRGPDTQYF; j_gene: TRBJ2-3; abundance: -; v_gene: TRBV14; d_gene: TRBD1
CDR3nt: TGTGCCAGCAGCTCGTCAGGGGGCAGCGAAAAACTGTTTTTT; CDR3aa: CASSSSGGSEKLFF; j_gene: TRBJ1-4; abundance: -; v_gene: TRBV7-2; d_gene: TRBD1
CDR3nt: TGTGCCAGCAGCCTCGGCCGGGACAGGGCCAATCAGCCCCAGCATTTT; CDR3aa: CASSLGRDRANQPQHF; j_gene: TRBJ1-5; abundance: -; v_gene: TRBV4-2; d_gene: TRBD1
CDR3nt: TGCGCCAGCAGCACCCGGGACAGGGTTTCGGGTTCACCCCTCCACTTT; CDR3aa: CASSTRDRVSGSPLHF; j_gene: TRBJ1-6; abundance: -; v_gene: TRBV5-1; d_gene: TRBD1
CDR3nt: TGTGCCAGCAGCATCGCAGGGGGCAGTAATTCACCCCTCCACTTT; CDR3aa: CASSIAGGSNSPLHF; j_gene: TRBJ1-6; abundance: -; v_gene: TRBV6-1; d_gene: TRBD1
CDR3nt: TGTGCCAGTAGTAACGGGCAGGTAGCCGGGGAGCTGTTTTTT; CDR3aa: CASSNGQVAGELFF; j_gene: TRBJ2-2; abundance: -; v_gene: TRBV19; d_gene: -
CDR3nt: TGTGCCAGCAGTCCACCACCGAACACTGAAGCTTTCTTT; CDR3aa: CASSPPPNTEAFF; j_gene: TRBJ1-1; abundance: -; v_gene: TRBV7-2; d_gene: -
CDR3nt: TGTGCCAGCAGCGTAGACGGGGCGCGGAGGGAAAAACTGTTTTTT; CDR3aa: CASSVDGARREKLFF; j_gene: TRBJ1-4; abundance: medium-sized; v_gene: TRBV9; d_gene: -
CDR3nt: TGTGCCAGCCTTGTAGGGCGGAAAGAGACCCAGTACTTC; CDR3aa: CASLVGRKETQYF; j_gene: TRBJ2-5; abundance: -; v_gene: TRBV11-2; d_gene: -
CDR3nt: TGCGCCAGCAGCGGATCGGGACTAGCGGGAGCGGTCGGGGAGCTGTTTTTT; CDR3aa: CASSGSGLAGAVGELFF; j_gene: TRBJ2-2; abundance: -; v_gene: TRBV5-1; d_gene: TRBD2
CDR3nt: TGTGCCAGCAGCTTAGATGGGGTTGGCACCAATCAGCCCCAGCATTTT; CDR3aa: CASSLDGVGTNQPQHF; j_gene: TRBJ1-5; abundance: -; v_gene: TRBV7-8; d_gene: -
CDR3nt: TGTGCCAGCAGTTTCTCCCCTTTAAATGAGCAGTTCTTC; CDR3aa: CASSFSPLNEQFF; j_gene: TRBJ2-1; abundance: -; v_gene: TRBV27; d_gene: -
CDR3nt: TGTGCCTCCCCCCGGAGCAGGGAGTATGGCTACACCTTC; CDR3aa: CASPRSREYGYTF; j_gene: TRBJ1-2; abundance: -; v_gene: TRBV30; d_gene: -
CDR3nt: TGTGCCTGGAGTAAGGGGAGAGGGGGCTACACCTTC; CDR3aa: CAWSKGRGGYTF; j_gene: TRBJ1-2; abundance: -; v_gene: TRBV30; d_gene: -
CDR3nt: TGCAGCGTTGATAAGGGCTGGGGCTACACCTTC; CDR3aa: CSVDKGWGYTF; j_gene: TRBJ1-2; abundance: -; v_gene: TRBV29-1; d_gene: -
CDR3nt: TGTGCCAGCAGCCCAGGGGGGGACTATAACTATGGCTACACCTTC; CDR3aa: CASSPGGDYNYGYTF; j_gene: TRBJ1-2; abundance: -; v_gene: TRBV13; d_gene: TRBD1
CDR3nt: TGCGCCAGCAGTACACAGGGGGCGAGGGCTGAAGCTTTCTTT; CDR3aa: CASSTQGARAEAFF; j_gene: TRBJ1-1; abundance: once; v_gene: TRBV10-2; d_gene: TRBD1
CDR3nt: TGTGCCAGCAGCTTATCGTGGCTAATGAACACCGGGGAGCTGTTTTTT; CDR3aa: CASSLSWLMNTGELFF; j_gene: TRBJ2-2; abundance: -; v_gene: TRBV11-2; d_gene: -
CDR3nt: TGCAGCGTCGTAGCGGGGGCGCTCACAGATACGCAGTATTTT; CDR3aa: CSVVAGALTDTQYF; j_gene: TRBJ2-3; abundance: -; v_gene: TRBV29-1; d_gene: TRBD2
CDR3nt: TGTGCCAGCAGTTTAAGAGGTGGAGGGGTTCGTGGCTACACCTTC; CDR3aa: CASSLRGGGVRGYTF; j_gene: TRBJ1-2; abundance: -; v_gene: TRBV6-5; d_gene: -
CDR3nt: TGTGCCAGCAGCTATACAGGGTATCTGGAGCAGTTCTTC; CDR3aa: CASSYTGYLEQFF; j_gene: TRBJ2-1; abundance: -; v_gene: TRBV27; d_gene: -
CDR3nt: TGTGCCAGCAGCTCCGGGACCGCCGTCTATGGCTACACCTTC; CDR3aa: CASSSGTAVYGYTF; j_gene: TRBJ1-2; abundance: -; v_gene: TRBV5-4; d_gene: -
CDR3nt: TGTGCCAGCAGCTCGACAGGGGTGCAAGAGACCCAGTACTTC; CDR3aa: CASSSTGVQETQYF; j_gene: TRBJ2-5; abundance: -; v_gene: TRBV7-7; d_gene: TRBD1
CDR3nt: TGCGCCAGCAGCCAAGGGCGTACGCAGTATTTT; CDR3aa: CASSQGRTQYF; j_gene: TRBJ2-3; abundance: -; v_gene: TRBV4-1; d_gene: -
CDR3nt: TGTGCCAGCAGTTTATTTACGCCTGGCACAGATACGCAGTATTTT; CDR3aa: CASSLFTPGTDTQYF; j_gene: TRBJ2-3; abundance: -; v_gene: TRBV28; d_gene: -
CDR3nt: TGCGCCAGCAGTGCCGGACAGGGGAGCACTGAAGCTTTCTTT; CDR3aa: CASSAGQGSTEAFF; j_gene: TRBJ1-1; abundance: once; v_gene: TRBV10-1; d_gene: TRBD1
CDR3nt: TGCGCCAGCAGCCCCACGGGGACTCCGGCCTACGAGCAGTACTTC; CDR3aa: CASSPTGTPAYEQYF; j_gene: TRBJ2-7; abundance: -; v_gene: TRBV5-1; d_gene: -
CDR3nt: TGTGCCCGAAAGGGAGTTTATAGCAATCAGCCCCAGCATTTT; CDR3aa: CARKGVYSNQPQHF; j_gene: TRBJ1-5; abundance: -; v_gene: TRBV27; d_gene: -
CDR3nt: TGTGCCTGGAGTGTAGGCCTAGCGGGGGCAGATACGCAGTATTTT; CDR3aa: CAWSVGLAGADTQYF; j_gene: TRBJ2-3; abundance: -; v_gene: TRBV30; d_gene: TRBD2